This entry features one T cell receptor (beta chain) sequence. The data stem from a study of T cell responses to AZD1222 COVID-19 vaccine. V gave up 5 bases and J gave up 3 bases, with 9 bases separating them. Per germline, CDR1 KGHDR and CDR2 SFDVKD. CDR3 length: 13 residues. Sequencing used immunoSEQ multiplex PCR; TCRdb keeps in-frame clones, though not all of them. Here the sample spans tens of thousands of clones, roughly 90% being singletons. The receptor was derived from an adult in good health. Sequencing used peripheral blood, obtained on day 0 of AZD1222 vaccination. This chain joins TRBV24-1 and TRBJ1-2; D is possibly TRBD1 (5 bases). CDR3 bases: TGTGCCACCAGTGTCGGGACCCACTATGGCTACACCTTC. This sequence encodes CATSVGTHYGYTF.